Listed below are T cell receptor beta chains from one sample, sequenced in a study of OX40 agonist ivuxolimab in advanced cancers. Sequenced by immunoSEQ multiplex PCR; TCRdb stores in-frame clones only, minus some. The sample has approximately 68,000 clones, 80% to 90% seen once. Sequenced here: CD4+ or CD8+ T cells sorted from blood, sampled in a trial of the OX40 agonist ivuxolimab. The receptors come from an adult with an advanced solid tumor such as melanoma, head and neck, liver or kidney cancer. The CDR3 runs from the conserved cysteine through the conserved F or W. D genes are given only for firm matches. Only some rows state a clone size, as once, few, many or a class for expanded clones.

v_gene	abundance	j_gene	d_gene	CDR3nt	CDR3aa
TRBV12-5	.	TRBJ2-7	.	TGTGCTAGTGGTTTGGTAGTGCGGACCTTATACGAGCAGTACTTC	CASGLVVRTLYEQYF
TRBV9	once	TRBJ2-5	TRBD2	TGTGCCAGCAGCCCGGGACTAGCTGGGGAGACCCAGTACTTC	CASSPGLAGETQYF
TRBV2	.	TRBJ1-5	.	TGTGCCAGCAGTGTCCTAGTTTATCAGCCCCAGCATTTT	CASSVLVYQPQHF
TRBV2	.	TRBJ1-1	.	TGTGCCAGCAGCCTTCAGACGGACACTGAAGCTTTCTTT	CASSLQTDTEAFF
TRBV28	.	TRBJ1-5	.	TGTGCCAGCAGCCCTGGGGACTCCATAGGCCACCAGCCCCAGCATTTT	CASSPGDSIGHQPQHF
TRBV14	.	TRBJ2-2	TRBD1	TGTGCCAGCAGCCAGGGCACAGGGGCCGGGGAGCTGTTTTTT	CASSQGTGAGELFF
TRBV25-1	.	TRBJ2-1	.	TGTGCCAGCAGTTTCACCAATGAGCAGTTCTTC	CASSFTNEQFF
TRBV30	once	TRBJ1-2	.	TGTGCCTACTCTCCACTAGGCGGCTATGGCTACACCTTC	CAYSPLGGYGYTF
TRBV7-9	.	TRBJ1-1	TRBD1	TGTGCCAGCAGCTTCCCACAGGGGGCAAGCACTGAAGCTTTCTTT	CASSFPQGASTEAFF
TRBV6-5	once	TRBJ1-4	.	TGTGCCAGCAGGGAGCAGGACAGTCTGAATGAAAAACTGTTTTTT	CASREQDSLNEKLFF
TRBV28	.	TRBJ1-4	.	TGTGCCAGCAGTTTAGGGATTAGCAGTGAAAAACTGTTTTTT	CASSLGISSEKLFF
TRBV6-5	.	TRBJ2-3	.	TGTGCCAGCAGTGACACAGATACGCAGTATTTT	CASSDTDTQYF
TRBV30	few	TRBJ1-5	.	TGTGCCTGGAGTGTTAGTCCCAATCAGCCCCAGCATTTT	CAWSVSPNQPQHF
TRBV4-2	.	TRBJ2-3	.	TGTGCCAGCAGCCAAGGGGCAGGGGTCGACACAGATACGCAGTATTTT	CASSQGAGVDTDTQYF
TRBV27	.	TRBJ2-6	TRBD1	TGTGCCAGCAGTTTGTCCACCGCCGGGACAGCATCTGGGGCCAACGTCCTGACTTTC	CASSLSTAGTASGANVLTF
TRBV7-9	.	TRBJ2-5	.	TGTGCCAGCAGCTACCGGGGCCAAGAGACCCAGTACTTC	CASSYRGQETQYF
TRBV27	.	TRBJ2-3	.	TGTGCCAGCAGTCCCCTAGGGGGGGCCTGGACAGATACGCAGTATTTT	CASSPLGGAWTDTQYF
TRBV5-1	.	TRBJ2-1	.	TGCGCCAGCAGCTACCGGTCAGAGGATGAGCAGTTCTTC	CASSYRSEDEQFF
TRBV5-1	few	TRBJ2-7	TRBD2	TGCGCCAGCAGCTTGGCGGTGACTAGCGGGAGCGAGCAGTACTTC	CASSLAVTSGSEQYF
TRBV6-6	.	TRBJ2-3	TRBD2	TGTGCCATCGGGGGGGGCGCAAGGACAGATACGCAGTATTTT	CAIGGGARTDTQYF
TRBV18	.	TRBJ1-4	.	TGTGCCAGCTCACCCATAGCAACTAATGAAAAACTGTTTTTT	CASSPIATNEKLFF
TRBV18	.	TRBJ2-7	.	TGTGCCAGCTCACTCGGCGGACAGAGCTCCTACGAGCAGTACTTC	CASSLGGQSSYEQYF
TRBV28	.	TRBJ2-7	.	TGTGCCAGCAGCATAAACTCTGTGAGGCAGTACTTC	CASSINSVRQYF
TRBV30	once	TRBJ2-4	TRBD2	TGTGCCTGGAGTAGCGGGAGCGGGAACATTCAGTACTTC	CAWSSGSGNIQYF